This T cell receptor beta chain was sequenced during a study of blood T cell repertoires in COVID-19. The V and J ends lost 1 base and 3 bases respectively, with 21 bases between them. The CDR3 extends over 19 amino acids. Per germline, CDR1 MDHEN and CDR2 SYDVKM. This clone was picked up a small number of times. Generated by immunoSEQ multiplex PCR, the TCRdb table keeps only in-frame clones and is missing some. Here the sample spans roughly 150,000 clones, around 84% being singletons. Sample: PBMCs or T cells enriched from blood (not recorded which). The chain uses TRBV28 and TRBJ2-2; maybe TRBD1 (5 bases). This clonotype was sampled from a woman aged 45 to 65 who had recovered from COVID-19. In nucleotides, the CDR3 is TGTGCCAGCAGTTTATTGTTCGTTGGGGCGACAACGGACACCGGGGAGCTGTTTTTT. This gives the protein CASSLLFVGATTDTGELFF. The whole variable domain, remainder taken from reference TRBV28 and TRBJ2-2, is DVKVTQSSRYLVKRTGEKVFLECVQDMDHENMFWYRQDPGLGLRLIYFSYDVKMKEKGDIPEGYSVSREKKERFSLILESASTNQTSMYLCASSLLFVGATTDTGELFFGEGSRLTVL.